The rows below give T cell receptor beta chains drawn from one sample of a study of CD4 T cell repertoires in COVID-19. The method was immunoSEQ multiplex PCR; TCRdb's version includes in-frame clones alone and lacks a portion of them. The sample contains around 22,000 clones, 87% of which appear only once. The sample here was central memory CD4+ T cells from blood, taken before the COVID-19 pandemic. The receptor source for this set is a human donor who had COVID-19. Each CDR3 is given with its conserved first and last residue. D genes are given only for firm matches. Size values are once, few and many counts, or a class for expanded clones, and some rows have none.

CDR3aa	CDR3nt	d_gene	j_gene	abundance	v_gene
CAVSMRRTNEQFF	TGTGCCGTTTCTATGCGGCGGACAAATGAGCAGTTCTTC	-	TRBJ2-1	-	TRBV6-5
CASSEGRGSKGNQPQHF	TGTGCCAGCAGTGAAGGTCGGGGTAGTAAGGGCAATCAGCCCCAGCATTTT	-	TRBJ1-5	-	TRBV6-1
CAISELAGTSNEQFF	TGTGCCATCAGTGAGCTAGCGGGGACCTCAAATGAGCAGTTCTTC	TRBD2	TRBJ2-1	few	TRBV10-3
CASSLDLSSYNEQFF	TGCGCCAGCAGCTTGGACTTAAGCTCCTACAATGAGCAGTTCTTC	-	TRBJ2-1	-	TRBV5-1
CASSQTQGRRHEQYF	TGTGCCAGCAGCCAGACCCAGGGGCGAAGACACGAGCAGTACTTC	-	TRBJ2-7	-	TRBV4-2
CASSFKGCLKGARRHGYTF	TGTGCCAGCAGCTTTAAGGGATGCTTAAAGGGGGCGCGGCGACATGGCTACACCTTC	-	TRBJ1-2	-	TRBV12-1
CASAETVRGEQYF	TGTGCCAGTGCCGAGACAGTGCGTGGCGAGCAGTACTTC	-	TRBJ2-7	few	TRBV19
CASSTTGGQAFF	TGTGCCAGCAGTACCACAGGGGGACAAGCTTTCTTT	TRBD1	TRBJ1-1	-	TRBV6-5
CASSRLRTGGTMEQYF	TGCGCCAGCAGCCGATTGAGGACAGGGGGGACAATGGAGCAGTACTTC	TRBD1	TRBJ2-7	-	TRBV5-1
CASSIGGGTDTQYF	TGTGCCAGCAGCATCGGCGGGGGCACAGATACGCAGTATTTT	-	TRBJ2-3	few	TRBV11-3
CASSKEGQGNEQFF	TGTGCCAGCAGTAAGGAGGGACAGGGCAATGAGCAGTTCTTC	TRBD1	TRBJ2-1	-	TRBV2
CASSYRPGEPQHF	TGTGCCAGCAGCTACAGACCAGGGGAGCCCCAGCATTTT	-	TRBJ1-5	-	TRBV7-2
CASASGTTYEQYF	TGTGCCAGCGCCTCCGGGACTACCTACGAGCAGTACTTC	TRBD2	TRBJ2-7	-	TRBV28
CASSLSGTSVQETQYF	TGCGCCAGCAGCTTGAGCGGGACTAGCGTTCAAGAGACCCAGTACTTC	TRBD2	TRBJ2-5	-	TRBV5-1
CASSTGQGITDTQYF	TGTGCCAGCAGTACGGGACAGGGGATCACAGATACGCAGTATTTT	TRBD1	TRBJ2-3	-	TRBV6-6
CASSVNAAAVEQYF	TGTGCCAGCAGTGTTAACGCGGCCGCGGTCGAGCAGTACTTC	-	TRBJ2-7	-	TRBV6-1
CASSITGTGELFF	TGTGCCAGCAGCATTACAGGAACCGGGGAGCTGTTTTTT	-	TRBJ2-2	-	TRBV7-9
CAWSGGQMYYEQYF	TGTGCCTGGAGTGGGGGACAGATGTACTACGAGCAGTACTTC	TRBD1	TRBJ2-7	few	TRBV30
CASRISGTSGYEQYF	TGTGCCAGCAGGATCTCCGGGACTAGCGGTTACGAGCAGTACTTC	TRBD2	TRBJ2-7	-	TRBV7-9
CASSLHGGTSEDTQYF	TGTGCCAGTAGTCTCCATGGGGGGACTAGCGAAGATACGCAGTATTTT	TRBD2	TRBJ2-3	-	TRBV19
CASSRDNQPQHF	TGTGCCAGCAGCCGCGATAATCAGCCCCAGCATTTT	-	TRBJ1-5	few	TRBV7-9
CASSRGTSVGDTQYF	TGTGCCAGCAGCCGGGGGACTAGCGTGGGGGATACGCAGTATTTT	TRBD2	TRBJ2-3	-	TRBV4-2
CASSLAGGGDTQYF	TGTGCCAGCAGCTTAGCGGGAGGAGGGGATACGCAGTATTTT	-	TRBJ2-3	-	TRBV7-9
CASSPPWTGLAEQYF	TGTGCCAGCTCACCACCCTGGACAGGCCTGGCCGAGCAGTACTTC	TRBD1	TRBJ2-7	-	TRBV18
CASSPRMAGGPRQETQYF	TGTGCCAGCAGCCCGCGTATGGCGGGAGGGCCGCGGCAAGAGACCCAGTACTTC	TRBD2	TRBJ2-5	-	TRBV5-4
CASSQGYTGGASEKLFF	TGCGCCAGCAGCCAGGGCTACACAGGGGGCGCGTCTGAAAAACTGTTTTTT	TRBD1	TRBJ1-4	-	TRBV4-1
CASSLSLASPLHF	TGTGCCAGCAGCTTATCCCTAGCATCACCCCTCCACTTT	-	TRBJ1-6	-	TRBV7-9
CATSSNRNNSPLHF	TGTGCCACCAGCAGTAACAGGAATAATTCACCCCTCCACTTT	-	TRBJ1-6	-	TRBV15
CASTEPGTRPAEQFF	TGTGCCAGCACTGAGCCCGGGACTAGACCCGCTGAGCAGTTCTTC	TRBD2	TRBJ2-1	-	TRBV6-1
CASSADMGANQPQHF	TGTGCCAGCAGCGCCGACATGGGTGCAAATCAGCCCCAGCATTTT	-	TRBJ1-5	-	TRBV7-2
CASSFLGGAGNTIYF	TGTGCCAGCAGCTTCCTTGGGGGCGCGGGAAACACCATATATTTT	-	TRBJ1-3	-	TRBV5-6
CASSSGLSIYEQYF	TGCGCCAGCAGCTCAGGACTTTCCATCTACGAGCAGTACTTC	-	TRBJ2-7	-	TRBV5-1
CASSLGQGARYEQYF	TGTGCCAGCAGTTTGGGCCAGGGGGCAAGGTACGAGCAGTACTTC	TRBD1	TRBJ2-7	few	TRBV28
CASSYSGGLGTGELFF	TGTGCCAGCAGTTACTCGGGGGGGCTGGGGACCGGGGAGCTGTTTTTT	-	TRBJ2-2	-	TRBV6-6
CASSYFGMGISNQPQHF	TGTGCCAGCAGTTATTTCGGGATGGGTATTAGCAATCAGCCCCAGCATTTT	-	TRBJ1-5	-	TRBV28
CAISLDRGGNQPQHF	TGTGCCATCAGCCTGGACAGGGGCGGGAATCAGCCCCAGCATTTT	TRBD1	TRBJ1-5	-	TRBV10-3
CASSPRDREETQYF	TGTGCCAGCAGCCCCCGGGACAGGGAAGAGACCCAGTACTTC	TRBD1	TRBJ2-5	-	TRBV11-1
CAISAGGDSPLHF	TGTGCCATCAGTGCGGGGGGAGATTCACCCCTCCACTTT	-	TRBJ1-6	-	TRBV10-3
CASSPYNNIQYF	TGTGCCAGCAGCCCCTATAACAACATTCAGTACTTC	-	TRBJ2-4	-	TRBV7-2
CASMAGGYEQYF	TGCGCCAGCATGGCAGGGGGCTACGAGCAGTACTTC	TRBD1	TRBJ2-7	-	TRBV10-2
CASSSAATDQTQYF	TGTGCCAGCAGCTCCGCCGCGACAGACCAAACCCAGTACTTC	-	TRBJ2-5	-	TRBV5-5